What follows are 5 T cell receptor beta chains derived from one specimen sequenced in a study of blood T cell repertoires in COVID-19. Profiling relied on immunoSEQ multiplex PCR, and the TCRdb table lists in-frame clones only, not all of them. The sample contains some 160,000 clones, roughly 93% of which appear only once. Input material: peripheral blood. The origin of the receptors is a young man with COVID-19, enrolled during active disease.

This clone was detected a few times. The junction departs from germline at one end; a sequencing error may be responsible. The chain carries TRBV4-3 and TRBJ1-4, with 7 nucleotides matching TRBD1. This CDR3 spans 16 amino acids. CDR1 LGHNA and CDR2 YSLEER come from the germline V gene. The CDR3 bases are TGCGCCAGCAGCCAAGCCGGGACAGCACCTAATGAAAAACTGCTTTTT. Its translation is CASSQAGTAPNEKLLF.

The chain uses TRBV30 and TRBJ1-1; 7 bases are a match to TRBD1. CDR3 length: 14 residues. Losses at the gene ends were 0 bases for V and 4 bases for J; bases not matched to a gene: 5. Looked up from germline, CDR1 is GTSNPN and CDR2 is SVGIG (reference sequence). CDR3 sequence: CAWSVRQGFTEAFF. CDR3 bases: TGTGCCTGGAGTGTCCGACAGGGATTCACTGAAGCTTTCTTT.

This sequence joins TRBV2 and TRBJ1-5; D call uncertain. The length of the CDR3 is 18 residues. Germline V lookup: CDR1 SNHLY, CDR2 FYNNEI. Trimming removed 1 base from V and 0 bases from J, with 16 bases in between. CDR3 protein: CASSEEILSPYSNQPQHF. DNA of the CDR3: TGTGCCAGCAGTGAAGAGATCCTAAGCCCTTATAGCAATCAGCCCCAGCATTTT.

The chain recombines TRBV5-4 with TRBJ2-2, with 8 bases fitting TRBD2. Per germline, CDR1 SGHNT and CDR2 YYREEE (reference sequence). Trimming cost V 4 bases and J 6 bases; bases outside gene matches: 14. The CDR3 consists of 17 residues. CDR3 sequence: CASSQGSGTRPSGELFF. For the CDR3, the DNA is TGTGCCAGCAGCCAGGGGTCCGGGACTAGGCCCTCCGGGGAGCTGTTTTTT.

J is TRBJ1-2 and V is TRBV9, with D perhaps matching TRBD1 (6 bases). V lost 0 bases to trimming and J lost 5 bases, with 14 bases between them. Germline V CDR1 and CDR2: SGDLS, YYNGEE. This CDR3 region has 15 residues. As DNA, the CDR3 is TGTGCCAGCAGCGTAGGCGAGCCAGGGGTTTATGGCTACACCTTC. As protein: CASSVGEPGVYGYTF.